The 18 T cell receptor beta chains below all came from one sample that was sequenced in a study of T cells in Graves' hyperthyroidism and ophthalmopathy. TCR beta CDR3 sequences were amplified from RNA transcripts. During a first-round RT-PCR of the TCR CDR3, the HTBI primer set was used. TCRdb recomputed calls from the multiplex PCR reads with MiXCR, one row per CDR3 protein. The sample contains a few hundred thousand distinct CDR3 sequences, roughly 20% of which appear only once. The sequenced sample consisted of blood. Receptor source: a man between 50 and 59 years old with Graves' ophthalmopathy.

This clonotype was detected only a few times. The J gene is TRBJ2-5, the V gene TRBV29-1; 14 bases align to TRBD2. Germline V gene data show CDR1 as SQVTM and CDR2 as ANQGSEA. This CDR3 has 20 residues. Unmatched junction bases numbered 21, after V lost 4 bases and J lost 5 bases. The CDR3 loop is CSVVWGRPTSGRAGGETQYF. The CDR3 DNA follows: TGCAGCGTTGTGTGGGGTCGGCCGACTAGCGGGAGGGCGGGGGGCGAGACCCAGTACTTC.

The chain has TRBV19 and TRBJ1-2; TRBD1 is a possible D gene (6 bases). Deletions cut 8 bases from V and 2 bases from J, with 9 bases between. The CDR3 extends over 12 amino acids. CDR1 and CDR2 from the germline V gene are LNHDA and SQIVND (reference sequence). CDR3 in DNA: TGTGCCAGTCTCGACAGGAACTATGGCTACACCTTC. This codes for CASLDRNYGYTF. Drawing the rest from reference TRBV19 and TRBJ1-2, the complete variable domain is DGGITQSPKYLFRKEGQNVTLSCEQNLNHDAMYWYRQDPGQGLRLIYYSQIVNDFQKGDIAEGYSVSREKKESFPLTVTSAQKNPTAFYLCASLDRNYGYTFGSGTRLTVV.

The chain is built from TRBV20-1 and TRBJ2-1; D could derive from TRBD1 or TRBD2 (5 bases each). V shed 6 bases and J shed 4 bases, with 22 bases lying between them. Germline CDR1 is DFQATT and CDR2 is SNEGSKA (reference sequence). The CDR3 sequence is 16 residues long. The CDR3 here is CSAGPPAPKGYNEQFF. The CDR3 DNA sequence: TGCAGTGCGGGACCCCCGGCTCCCAAGGGATACAATGAGCAGTTCTTC.

This clonotype came up many times. The chain is built from TRBV2 and TRBJ2-3; D is possibly TRBD1 (6 bases). CDR1 and CDR2 (germline): SNHLY, FYNNEI. Trimming took off 9 bases at V and 4 bases at J, with 11 bases between the two ends. This CDR3 comprises 12 residues. CDR3 amino acids: CASESGADTQYF. DNA of the CDR3: TGTGCCAGTGAGTCAGGGGCAGATACGCAGTATTTT.

In this sample, this clonotype turned up many times. The chain is built from TRBV28 and TRBJ1-5; D ambiguous. The germline V and J ends were trimmed by 6 bases and 6 bases, with 18 bases remaining between them. Per germline, CDR1 MDHEN and CDR2 SYDVKM. This CDR3 comprises 15 residues. The CDR3 nucleotides read TGTGCCAGCAGACCGAACATGGGATGGTTTCAGCCCCAGCATTTT. Translation gives CASRPNMGWFQPQHF.

The chain combines TRBV18 with TRBJ2-7, with D tentatively TRBD1 or TRBD2 (6 bases each). Per germline, CDR1 KGHSH and CDR2 LQKENI. This CDR3 has 15 residues. V lost 3 bases, J lost 4 bases, and 16 bases lay in between. CDR3 residues: CASSPGGRDGYEQYF. In DNA, the CDR3 is TGTGCCAGCTCACCGGGGGGCAGGGATGGGTACGAGCAGTACTTC.

This clonotype was counted ten times or more. J is TRBJ2-3 and V is TRBV2; possible D gene TRBD2, 6 bases. Germline lookup yields CDR1 SNHLY and CDR2 FYNNEI. The CDR3 loop spans 13 amino acids. V lost 9 bases and J 2 bases, leaving 12 bases between the germline ends. The CDR3 protein is CASWEVSTDTQYF. For the CDR3, the DNA is TGTGCCAGTTGGGAGGTCTCCACAGATACGCAGTATTTT.

This chain connects TRBV20-1 to TRBJ1-3; TRBD1 might be the D (5 bases). V lost 0 bases to trimming and J lost 4 bases, with 10 bases between them. CDR3 length: 14 residues. Germline CDR1 DFQATT, CDR2 SNEGSKA (reference sequence). CDR3: CSARDGTSGNTIYF. For the CDR3, the DNA is TGCAGTGCTAGAGATGGGACCTCCGGAAACACCATATATTTT.

The J gene is TRBJ2-7, the V gene TRBV6-5; D may correspond to TRBD1 or TRBD2 (6 bases each). The CDR3 extends over 15 amino acids. The V end lost 2 bases, the J end lost 2 bases, and 13 bases lay between the germline ends. Germline loops: CDR1 MNHEY, CDR2 SVGAGI. CDR3 protein: CASSYEGGGTYEQYF. CDR3 DNA: TGTGCCAGCAGTTACGAGGGGGGAGGTACCTACGAGCAGTACTTC.

Worth noting for this clonotype: Germline is not matched at one junction end, which may reflect a read error. The gene calls are TRBV19 and TRBJ1-2, with 8 positions matching TRBD1. The CDR3 contains 12 residues. Germline CDR1 and CDR2: LNHDA and SQIVND (reference sequence). The CDR3 protein is CASSIESGQAAF. DNA for the CDR3: TGTGCCAGTAGTATAGAATCGGGACAGGCCGCCTTC. Using reference TRBV19 and TRBJ1-2 for the parts outside the CDR3, the full variable domain is DGGITQSPKYLFRKEGQNVTLSCEQNLNHDAMYWYRQDPGQGLRLIYYSQIVNDFQKGDIAEGYSVSREKKESFPLTVTSAQKNPTAFYLCASSIESGQAAFGSGTRLTVV.

This clonotype has a count of ten or more. The CDR3 loop is CAWSVGSTDTQYF. In nucleotides, the CDR3 is TGTGCCTGGTCGGTTGGTAGCACAGATACGCAGTATTTT. The genes are TRBV30 and TRBJ2-3; no firm D call. This CDR3 region has 13 residues. The germline CDR1 and CDR2 sequences are GTSNPN and SVGIG (reference sequence). V was clipped by 5 bases and J by 0 bases, with 9 bases between them.

This clonotype showed up many times. This chain links TRBV3-1 with TRBJ1-3, with TRBD1 as a possible D gene (5 bases). The CDR3 has 13 residues. The germline gives CDR1 LGHDT, CDR2 YNNKEL (reference sequence). Trimming pared 3 bases from V and 3 bases from J, leaving 6 bases between. In DNA, the CDR3 is TGTGCCAGCAGCCAGGGACGTGGAAACACCATATATTTT. Translation: CASSQGRGNTIYF. Full variable domain (remainder filled in from reference TRBV3-1 and TRBJ1-3): DTAVSQTPKYLVTQMGNDKSIKCEQNLGHDTMYWYKQDSKKFLKIMFSYNNKELIINETVPNRFSPKSPDKAHLNLHINSLELGDSAVYFCASSQGRGNTIYFGEGSWLTVV.

This clonotype was recorded a few times. The rearrangement links TRBV10-3 to TRBJ1-6; possible D gene TRBD1, 6 bases. This CDR3 spans 15 amino acids. Trimming left V 4 bases short and J 9 bases short, with 16 bases between. CDR1 is ENHRY and CDR2 is SYGVKD in the germline V gene. This CDR3 reads CAISVSTEGGSPLHF. The CDR3 DNA follows: TGTGCCATCAGTGTTTCGACAGAAGGGGGTTCACCCCTCCACTTT.

The V and J genes are TRBV15 and TRBJ2-1, with 8 bases lining up with TRBD1. With V trimmed by 3 bases and J by 1 base, 8 bases remained unmatched. The length of the CDR3 is 17 residues. The germline gives CDR1 LNHNV, CDR2 YYDKDF (reference sequence). CDR3 bases: TGTGCCACCAGCAGGCTGACAGGGGCAGGGTCCTACAATGAGCAGTTCTTC. Translating gives CATSRLTGAGSYNEQFF.

This clonotype has ten or more counts. The chain carries TRBV28 and TRBJ2-7, with 9 bases matching TRBD1. The CDR3 is made up of 15 amino acids. V shed 3 bases, J shed 1 base, and the junction held 4 bases outside the gene matches. CDR1 and CDR2 from the germline V gene are MDHEN and SYDVKM. The CDR3 here is CASSFGDRASYEQYF. CDR3 nucleotide sequence: TGTGCCAGCAGTTTCGGGGACAGGGCATCCTACGAGCAGTACTTC.

The rearrangement uses TRBV9 and TRBJ2-1; D gene unclear. Germline V CDR1 and CDR2: SGDLS, YYNGEE. Trimming took 3 bases from V and 4 from J, leaving 26 bases between them. This CDR3 has 19 residues. CDR3 in DNA: TGTGCCAGCAGCGCCCTCGATAGCCCCACAGCTCCCAGGTACAATGAGCAGTTCTTC. Translating gives CASSALDSPTAPRYNEQFF.

A few counts support this clonotype. The chain carries TRBV18 and TRBJ1-2; D unresolved. V was pared by 2 bases and J by 4 bases, with 5 bases between. This CDR3 comprises 12 residues. From germline, CDR1 is KGHSH and CDR2 LQKENI. The CDR3 region is CASSPEIYGYTF. The CDR3 DNA reads TGTGCCAGCTCACCAGAAATCTATGGCTACACCTTC.

The V gene is TRBV12-3 or TRBV12-4, the J gene TRBJ2-2; D is undetermined. The CDR3 totals 12 residues. Trimming stripped 5 bases from V and 14 bases from J, with 15 bases between. The DNA for the CDR3 is TGTGCCAGCAGTCCCCCCTCACGTGACCTGTTTTTT. This gives the protein CASSPPSRDLFF.